This T cell receptor (beta chain) derives from a study of synovial regulatory T cells in juvenile arthritis (dated by TCRdb to between 2014 and 2016). As for the study more broadly: Of the sequenced patients, about six received methotrexate, one received methotrexate plus infliximab, a few were therapy-naive, and one had no treatment information. The study compared TCRbeta CDR3 repertoires of blood iaTreg cells, other blood Treg cells and synovial fluid Treg cells from matched patient samples. Although effector T cell subsets in the cohort were also sequenced for comparisons, the Treg dataset on its own covers only blood and synovial fluid Treg cells. The TCR repertoire comparisons covered Treg and Teff subsets from roughly twelve JIA patients with active disease. Overall results and qualifications from the work: TCR diversity was lower in blood iaTreg cells than in other blood Treg cells, which is consistent with antigen-driven expansion. iaTreg TCR repertoires were largely private across patients and partially overlapped with synovial Teff and blood CPL repertoires. More CDR3 sequences were shared by synovial Treg cells with iaTreg cells than with other blood Treg cells, and a closer relation was confirmed by Chao-Jaccard similarity.

TCR repertoire donors were 11 juvenile idiopathic arthritis patients with active disease who had not reached inactive disease, 3 polyarticular and 8 oligoarticular. A median age of around 11 years (range about 2.1-25) and a median disease duration of about 7 years (range 0.2-19.1) were recorded for the TCR-sequenced patients. The samples for TCR repertoire analysis were obtained at two Italian centres. Peripheral blood mononuclear cells were separated using a Histopaque-1077 density gradient and frozen in about 90% FCS with 10% DMSO. The library relied on the immunoSEQ multiplex PCR assay. TCRbeta CDR3 sequencing was carried out by Adaptive Biotechnologies. As for the original processing: Repertoire similarity was assessed using the Chao-modified Jaccard index and the median clonotype overlap from 200 random subsamples at equal sample size. Similarity analyses used either productive nucleotide sequences or in silico-translated amino acid sequences. Hierarchical clustering with single linkage and t-SNE based on Chao-modified Jaccard distances were applied for the comparison of repertoires. Repertoire diversity was quantified with the Renyi index, after sample size normalisation, across a range of alpha values. TCRdb holds this immuneACCESS table with in-frame rearrangements only. Some clones are missing; in checked studies, unresolved V genes explain under half, and the rest has no known cause. V and J calls and clone size are copied from that table; D and trimming were computed from the DNA. The table held for this sample gives about 9,700 clones. The ten largest account for around 0.7% of the sample.

The CDR3 sequence holds 14 residues, the cysteine and phenylalanine included. No coding sequence is recorded. Based on the germline V gene (reference sequence), the CDR1 and CDR2 sequences are SEHNR and FQNEAQ. As for this clone: This receptor's antigen is unknown.

Sequencing was done on a sample of Treg cells from blood. The cell subset or site label here, explained by the study, means: remaining (HLA-DR-negative) circulating blood Treg cells. The TCR was taken from a donor younger than 30 with juvenile idiopathic arthritis. The chain is made from TRBV7-9 and TRBJ1-2; checking the TCRdb D call of TRBD1 is not possible without DNA. The CDR3 reads CASSKSTGAYGYTF.